This entry features one T cell receptor (beta chain) sequence. Its antigen remains unidentified. One entry per CDR3 protein, called by TCRdb with MiXCR from the reads. The sample has fewer than 75,000 distinct CDR3 sequences; about 50% are singletons. V was cut by 5 bases and J by 0 bases, with 11 bases left in between. This CDR3 comprises 16 residues. Germline V gene sequence: CDR1 SGHAT, CDR2 FQNNGV. This specimen comes from a study of type 1 regulatory T cells. Study-level points and caveats: Tr1 cells had a more restricted TCR repertoire than non-Tr1 cells.

This sequence originates from a human donor in good health. Sequencing was carried out using cultured non-Tr1 T cells, either the whole culture or a sorted T cell fraction (not recorded which). This sequence joins TRBV11-2 and TRBJ2-6; no firm D call. The CDR3 region is CASSTVTSSGANVLTF. The CDR3 bases are TGTGCCAGCAGCACAGTGACGAGCTCTGGGGCCAACGTCCTGACTTTC. The entire variable domain, with the rest obtained from reference TRBV11-2 and TRBJ2-6, is as follows: EAGVAQSPRYKIIEKRQSVAFWCNPISGHATLYWYQQILGQGPKLLIQFQNNGVVDDSQLPKDRFSAERLKGVDSTLKIQPAKLEDSAVYLCASSTVTSSGANVLTFGAGSRLTVL.